The 13 T cell receptor beta chains presented below share a single source sample, sequenced in a study of blood T cell repertoires in COVID-19. The method was immunoSEQ multiplex PCR; TCRdb's version includes in-frame clones alone and lacks a portion of them. The sample consists of some 140,000 clones, roughly 84% of them appearing once. The specimen was PBMCs or T cells enriched from blood (not recorded which). Every receptor here comes from a man aged 35 to 55 with acute COVID-19.

This chain connects TRBV7-2 to TRBJ1-1, with D perhaps TRBD1 (5 bases). Germline assignment: CDR1 SGHTA and CDR2 FQGNSA. The CDR3 loop spans 16 amino acids. With 5 bases removed from V and 4 bases from J, the gap between germline ends came to 20 bases. CDR3 sequence: CASSPRTWGGSTEAFF. CDR3 DNA: TGTGCCAGCAGCCCTCGGACCTGGGGGGGTTCCACTGAAGCTTTCTTT.

The chain is built from TRBV4-1 and TRBJ2-1; D possibly corresponds to TRBD2 (5 bases). CDR1 MGHRA and CDR2 YSYEKL come from the germline V gene. The CDR3 length is 15 residues. V was shortened by 1 base and J by 1 base, with 8 bases between the two germline ends. CDR3 sequence (DNA): TGCGCCAGCAGCCAAGTTGGCGGGTCCTACAATGAGCAGTTCTTC. Its protein product is CASSQVGGSYNEQFF.

This clone was counted a few times. Other DNA sequences of this sample code for an identical CDR3. V usage is TRBV28 and J usage is TRBJ1-2, with unresolved D. V was clipped by 6 bases and J by 2 bases, with 4 bases between them. This CDR3 spans 11 amino acids. Looked up from germline, CDR1 is MDHEN and CDR2 is SYDVKM. The CDR3 spells CASSPNYGYTF. CDR3 in DNA: TGTGCCAGCAGCCCAAACTATGGCTACACCTTC.

The chain has TRBV5-6 and TRBJ2-1, with TRBD2 matching over 13 bases. The germline V gene has CDR1 SGHDT and CDR2 YYEEEE. Trimming at V came to 5 bases and at J to 9 bases, leaving 8 bases not matched to a gene. This CDR3 contains 15 residues. In DNA form, the CDR3 reads TGTGCCAGCAGATACGGGACTAGCGGGGCTATTGAGCAGTTCTTC. The encoded protein is CASRYGTSGAIEQFF.

The genes are TRBV12-5 and TRBJ2-1, with D possibly TRBD2 on 6 matching bases. With 6 bases removed from V and 0 bases from J, the gap between germline ends came to 18 bases. This CDR3 spans 17 amino acids. Germline V CDR1 and CDR2: LGHNT, FRNRAP. The CDR3 DNA is TGTGCTAGTGGGCGGCGGGGTTCCGTTGGCTCCTACAATGAGCAGTTCTTC. This gives the protein CASGRRGSVGSYNEQFF.

V and J are TRBV4-2 and TRBJ1-4; a possible D gene is TRBD1 (6 bases). CDR3 size: 16 residues. Germline values: CDR1 LGHNA, CDR2 YNFKEQ. Trimming took 2 bases from V and 7 from J, leaving 17 bases between them. CDR3 DNA: TGTGCCAGCAGCCAAAGCGGGGGCAGGGGACGTGAAAAACTGTTTTTT. This translates into CASSQSGGRGREKLFF.

The rearrangement links TRBV5-1 to TRBJ2-1; TRBD2 is a possible D gene (6 bases). V lost 3 bases and J 7 bases, leaving 14 bases between the germline ends. The CDR3 loop spans 14 amino acids. Germline V gene sequence: CDR1 SGHRS, CDR2 YFSETQ. The CDR3 DNA reads as TGCGCCAGCAGCTGGGGGGACCAGCCAAATGAGCAGTTCTTC. Translating it yields CASSWGDQPNEQFF.

The rearrangement joins TRBV6-2 or TRBV6-3 to TRBJ2-3; TRBD1 matches 10 bases. Looked up from germline, CDR1 is MNHEY and CDR2 is SVGEGT. V dropped 0 bases and J dropped 3; count of bases not matched to a gene: 3. The length of the CDR3 is 16 residues. CDR3 DNA sequence: TGTGCCAGCAGTTACTCTCCGGGACAGGGGACAGATACGCAGTATTTT. Translating it yields CASSYSPGQGTDTQYF.

This clone was seen more than once but under ten times. V gene TRBV3-1 (or the pseudogene TRBV3-2) combines with J gene TRBJ2-5; TRBD2 aligns across 11 bases. Germline V gene data show CDR1 as LGHDT and CDR2 as YNNKEL (reference sequence). This CDR3 has 16 residues. V shed 1 base, J shed 5 bases, and the junction held 6 bases outside the gene matches. CDR3 sequence: CASSQGSGRAGETQYF. CDR3 in DNA: TGTGCCAGCAGCCAAGGTAGCGGGAGGGCCGGGGAGACCCAGTACTTC.

This chain uses TRBV4-2 with TRBJ2-5; unclear D gene. The CDR3 runs 18 residues. Germline values: CDR1 LGHNA, CDR2 YNFKEQ. Between the trimmed V and J ends, which lost 4 bases and 5 bases, there was a span of 26 bases. The CDR3 DNA follows: TGTGCCAGCAGCCGAGAGTTGATTAGTGCGGTCAAATGGGAGACCCAGTACTTC. Translated, it gives CASSRELISAVKWETQYF.

The chain links TRBV15 to TRBJ1-4; 9 bases map to TRBD1. J gave up 7 bases and V 0 bases, and 6 bases lay outside the gene matches. CDR3 length: 16 residues. Germline V gene lookup returns CDR1 LNHNV and CDR2 YYDKDF (reference sequence). The chain's CDR3 is CATSRDLGGQGEKLFF. The CDR3 DNA follows: TGTGCCACCAGCAGAGATCTCGGGGGACAGGGTGAAAAACTGTTTTTT. Filled out from reference TRBV15 and TRBJ1-4, the complete variable domain reads DAMVIQNPRYQVTQFGKPVTLSCSQTLNHNVMYWYQQKSSQAPKLLFHYYDKDFNNEADTPDNFQSRRPNTSFCFLDIRSPGLGDTAMYLCATSRDLGGQGEKLFFGSGTQLSVL.

Only a few counts were recorded for this clone. The rearrangement joins TRBV5-4 to TRBJ1-2, with TRBD1 matching over 8 bases. J was trimmed by 6 bases and V by 4 bases; bases with no gene match: 5. CDR3 length: 13 amino acids. Germline V gene data show CDR1 as SGHNT and CDR2 as YYREEE (reference sequence). For the CDR3, the DNA is TGTGCCAGCAGCGTTGACAGGGGAGATGGCTACACCTTC. As protein: CASSVDRGDGYTF.

This clone was found a few times. This rearrangement joins TRBV18 to TRBJ1-1; 7 bases map to TRBD1. This CDR3 has 13 amino acids. V lost 4 bases and J lost 3; bases outside the gene matches: 2. The germline V gene has CDR1 KGHSH and CDR2 LQKENI. Written as DNA, the CDR3 is TGTGCCAGCTCACTCCAGGGGGACACTGAAGCTTTCTTT. Protein sequence: CASSLQGDTEAFF. Variable domain in full (rest from reference TRBV18 and TRBJ1-1): NAGVMQNPRHLVRRRGQEARLRCSPMKGHSHVYWYRQLPEEGLKFMVYLQKENIIDESGMPKERFSAEFPKEGPSILRIQQVVRGDSAAYFCASSLQGDTEAFFGQGTRLTVV.